Shown below are 26 T cell receptor beta chains from a single sample sequenced in a study of T cell responses to AZD1222 COVID-19 vaccine. Sequencing was performed with immunoSEQ multiplex PCR; in TCRdb, only in-frame clones are kept and a portion is missing. The table shows more than 95,000 clones, with 85% to 90% occurring only once. Source: peripheral blood, taken on day 0 of AZD1222 vaccination. The origin of the receptors is an adult in good health.

V and J are TRBV7-8 and TRBJ2-7; weak D call: TRBD1 (6 bases). In germline, CDR1 is SGHVS, CDR2 FQNEAQ. CDR3 length: 15 amino acids. Trimming removed 5 bases at V and 3 bases at J, with 17 bases between. The CDR3 protein is CASSPPLGANYEQYF. CDR3 coding DNA: TGTGCCAGCAGCCCCCCCCTGGGGGCCAACTACGAGCAGTACTTC.

The chain uses TRBV9 and TRBJ1-1; D gene ambiguous. Trimming took off 4 bases at V and 6 bases at J, with 16 bases between the two ends. The CDR3 covers 14 residues. Germline V CDR1 and CDR2: SGDLS, YYNGEE. CDR3 nucleotides: TGTGCCAGCAGCCTATGGACGGGTATGTCTGAAGCTTTCTTT. Its protein product is CASSLWTGMSEAFF.

The chain recombines TRBV6-5 with TRBJ1-6, with 9 bases that match TRBD1. V was pared by 6 bases and J by 8 bases, with 8 bases of the junction left unmatched. Germline CDR1 and CDR2: MNHEY and SVGAGI. The CDR3 runs 15 residues. In DNA form, the CDR3 reads TGTGCCAGCAGACCGGGACAGGGCTCGTATTCACCCCTCCACTTT. Its protein product is CASRPGQGSYSPLHF.

The chain couples TRBV5-1 to TRBJ2-1; TRBD1 agrees at 7 bases. The V segment lost 0 bases and the J segment 4 bases; nucleotides outside the gene matches: 4. The CDR3 sequence is 15 residues long. CDR1 is SGHRS and CDR2 is YFSETQ in the germline V gene. The CDR3 DNA reads as TGCGCCAGCAGCTTGGGACAGGGTCGATACAATGAGCAGTTCTTC. This codes for CASSLGQGRYNEQFF. The whole variable domain, remainder taken from reference TRBV5-1 and TRBJ2-1, is KAGVTQTPRYLIKTRGQQVTLSCSPISGHRSVSWYQQTPGQGLQFLFEYFSETQRNKGNFPGRFSGRQFSNSRSEMNVSTLELGDSALYLCASSLGQGRYNEQFFGPGTRLTVL.

This chain uses TRBV7-8 with TRBJ2-3, with D perhaps matching TRBD2 (5 bases). The CDR3 runs 17 residues. The ends were cut back, 6 bases at V and 1 base at J, with 20 bases in the middle. The germline V gene has CDR1 SGHVS and CDR2 FQNEAQ. The CDR3 loop is CASSPRKDSRGTDTQYF. Written as DNA, the CDR3 is TGTGCCAGCAGTCCCCGTAAGGACTCTCGGGGCACAGATACGCAGTATTTT.

This chain uses TRBV27 with TRBJ1-2, with TRBD1 identical over 11 bases. Germline-derived CDR1 and CDR2 are MNHEY and SMNVEV (reference sequence). V lost 3 bases and J lost 7; bases outside the gene matches: 7. The CDR3 runs 15 residues. The CDR3 nucleotides read TGTGCCAGCAGTTTTGGGACAGGGGGACTGTCTGGCTACACCTTC. As protein: CASSFGTGGLSGYTF.

The genes are TRBV7-2 and TRBJ2-5; 12 bases are shared with TRBD2. CDR1 is SGHTA, CDR2 FQGNSA, per germline. The CDR3 consists of 17 residues. The V and J ends lost 1 base and 5 bases, in that order; junction bases with no gene match: 8. CDR3 protein: CASSLVASGGALETQYF. In DNA form, the CDR3 reads TGTGCCAGCAGCTTAGTGGCTAGCGGGGGGGCCTTGGAGACCCAGTACTTC.

The chain links TRBV2 to TRBJ2-2; 13 nucleotides align to TRBD2. CDR1 is SNHLY, CDR2 FYNNEI, per germline. Losses at the gene ends were 8 bases for V and 3 bases for J; bases not matched to a gene: 15. This CDR3 has 19 residues. CDR3 DNA: TGTGCCAGCCGCAGGACTAGCGGGGGCCCTAATTTTTACACCGGGGAGCTGTTTTTT. It encodes CASRRTSGGPNFYTGELFF.

CDR3 loop: CASKSRTGSYEQYF. In DNA, the CDR3 is TGCGCCAGCAAGTCCAGGACGGGGAGCTACGAGCAGTACTTC. The gene calls are TRBV5-1 and TRBJ2-7, with D possibly TRBD2 on 5 matching bases. CDR1 is SGHRS, CDR2 YFSETQ, per germline. V shed 6 bases and J shed 3 bases, with 16 bases lying between them. This CDR3 is 14 amino acids long. The variable domain in full, completed from reference TRBV5-1 and TRBJ2-7, reads KAGVTQTPRYLIKTRGQQVTLSCSPISGHRSVSWYQQTPGQGLQFLFEYFSETQRNKGNFPGRFSGRQFSNSRSEMNVSTLELGDSALYLCASKSRTGSYEQYFGPGTRLTVT.

The V gene is TRBV7-2, the J gene TRBJ2-7, with D possibly TRBD2 on 5 matching bases. Germline V CDR1 and CDR2: SGHTA, FQGNSA. V dropped 3 bases and J dropped 2 bases, with 11 bases sitting between them. The CDR3 loop spans 14 amino acids. The CDR3 nucleotides are TGTGCCAGCAGCTTGGATTACGGGGCCTACGAGCAGTACTTC. It codes for CASSLDYGAYEQYF.

The V and J genes are TRBV6-4 and TRBJ1-2; tentative D call: TRBD1 (5 bases). Trimming pared 0 bases from V and 8 bases from J, leaving 10 bases between. Germline CDR1 is MRHNA and CDR2 is SNTAGT. This CDR3 is 13 amino acids long. CDR3 bases: TGTGCCAGCAGTGACTCTGGGGCCTCCGGCTACACCTTC. Translation: CASSDSGASGYTF.

The V gene is TRBV18, the J gene TRBJ1-6; no clear D gene. The CDR3 sequence is 15 residues long. CDR1 KGHSH and CDR2 LQKENI come from the germline V gene. Trimming removed 3 bases at V and 4 bases at J, with 10 bases between. The CDR3 DNA reads as TGTGCCAGCTCACCTAGTACGGATTATAATTCACCCCTCCACTTT. This sequence encodes CASSPSTDYNSPLHF.

The DNA for the CDR3 is TGCGCCAGCAGCCCAAGTCAAGGACAAGTGTACCAAGAGACCCAGTACTTC. This translates into CASSPSQGQVYQETQYF. This rearrangement joins TRBV4-1 to TRBJ2-5, with a tentative D call TRBD1 (5 bases). The CDR3 contains 17 residues. In germline, CDR1 is MGHRA, CDR2 YSYEKL. Trimming took 4 bases from V and 0 from J, leaving 18 bases between them.

This clone was counted a single time. The chain joins TRBV10-3 to TRBJ2-5; D is perhaps TRBD2 (6 bases). The V and J ends lost 6 bases and 3 bases respectively, with 11 bases between them. CDR3 length: 13 amino acids. Germline V gene data show CDR1 as ENHRY and CDR2 as SYGVKD. CDR3: CAIRLAVEETQYF. In nucleotides, the CDR3 is TGTGCCATCAGATTAGCGGTAGAAGAGACCCAGTACTTC.

The chain employs TRBV11-2 and TRBJ1-1; D unresolved. Trimming cost V 5 bases and J 8 bases, with 12 bases left between them. Germline V gene sequence: CDR1 SGHAT, CDR2 FQNNGV. CDR3 size: 12 residues. DNA for the CDR3: TGTGCCAGCAGCCCCCGGGAGGCCGAAGCTTTCTTT. This gives the protein CASSPREAEAFF.

V usage is TRBV5-5 and J usage is TRBJ2-3; D may correspond to TRBD1 or TRBD2 (5 bases each). CDR3 size: 15 residues. Germline CDR1 and CDR2: SGHKS and YYEKEE (reference sequence). Trimming took off 2 bases at V and 4 bases at J, with 14 bases between the two ends. The CDR3 here is CASSLRAVGADTQYF. The DNA of the CDR3 is TGTGCCAGCAGCTTACGGGCAGTGGGGGCAGATACGCAGTATTTT.

The chain links TRBV5-5 to TRBJ1-1; weak D call: TRBD1 (6 bases). The CDR3 covers 13 residues. V dropped 6 bases and J dropped 5 bases, with 14 bases sitting between them. Germline loops: CDR1 SGHKS, CDR2 YYEKEE (reference sequence). The CDR3: CASNQGYSTEAFF. CDR3 DNA: TGTGCCAGCAACCAGGGGTATAGTACTGAAGCTTTCTTT.

The chain combines TRBV5-1 with TRBJ2-7, with 9 bases matching TRBD1. This CDR3 has 15 amino acids. The germline V gene encodes CDR1 SGHRS and CDR2 YFSETQ. Germline trimming cut 4 bases from V and 2 bases from J; bases unmatched to any gene: 7. CDR3 protein: CASSPGQGPAYEQYF. CDR3 in DNA: TGCGCCAGCAGCCCTGGACAGGGGCCTGCCTACGAGCAGTACTTC.

The V gene is TRBV6-5, the J gene TRBJ1-2; D perhaps matches TRBD1 (5 bases). V was clipped by 4 bases and J by 8 bases, with 11 bases between them. This CDR3 contains 12 residues. The germline V gene encodes CDR1 MNHEY and CDR2 SVGAGI. The CDR3 region has the DNA TGTGCCAGCAGTTTCCAGGGTGGAGGCTACACCTTC. Translation: CASSFQGGGYTF.

The J gene is TRBJ2-3, the V gene TRBV7-3; D is unresolved. The germline CDR1 and CDR2 sequences are SGHTA and FQGTGA. The germline V and J ends were trimmed by 6 bases and 4 bases, with 17 bases remaining between them. CDR3 size: 15 residues. The CDR3 spells CASSLHGQSSDTQYF. The CDR3 DNA sequence: TGTGCCAGCAGTCTTCACGGCCAATCTTCAGATACGCAGTATTTT.

The chain carries TRBV9 and TRBJ2-1; 7 bases align to TRBD2. With V trimmed by 0 bases and J by 10 bases, 13 bases remained unmatched. The CDR3 covers 16 residues. Germline-derived CDR1 and CDR2 are SGDLS and YYNGEE. In DNA form, the CDR3 reads TGTGCCAGCAGCGTAGCTCTCCAGCGGGACGACTCGGAGCAGTTCTTC. It specifies CASSVALQRDDSEQFF.

The chain has TRBV27 and TRBJ2-2; D is uncertain. The CDR3 spans 13 residues. Germline lookup yields CDR1 MNHEY and CDR2 SMNVEV (reference sequence). V was shortened by 4 bases and J by 6 bases, with 9 bases between the two germline ends. The CDR3 sequence: CASSYGVAGELFF. CDR3 nucleotide sequence: TGTGCCAGCAGTTATGGGGTTGCCGGGGAGCTGTTTTTT.

The gene calls are TRBV29-1 and TRBJ1-5, with a tentative D call TRBD1 (6 bases). The length of the CDR3 is 14 residues. Trimming took off 7 bases at V and 1 base at J, with 14 bases between the two ends. CDR1 SQVTM and CDR2 ANQGSEA come from the germline V gene. The CDR3 nucleotides read TGCAGCGCGGGGGAGGGGGGAAGCAATCAGCCCCAGCATTTT. Its translation: CSAGEGGSNQPQHF.

This clone was observed once. The V call is TRBV2, the J call TRBJ2-3; D call uncertain. CDR1 and CDR2 from the germline V gene are SNHLY and FYNNEI. The CDR3 runs 14 residues. The V end lost 8 bases, the J end lost 0 bases, and 12 bases lay between the germline ends. The CDR3 is CASADRTSTDTQYF. CDR3 nucleotide sequence: TGTGCCAGCGCAGATAGAACTAGCACAGATACGCAGTATTTT.

The rearrangement links TRBV5-5 to TRBJ1-2, with D perhaps matching TRBD1 (5 bases). From germline, CDR1 is SGHKS and CDR2 YYEKEE (reference sequence). This CDR3 is built from 14 residues. The V gene lost 2 bases and the J gene lost 5 bases, with 13 bases spanning the gap. CDR3 sequence: CASSFQGRVYGYTF. The CDR3, as DNA: TGTGCCAGCAGCTTTCAGGGAAGGGTTTATGGCTACACCTTC.

This chain links TRBV6-5 with TRBJ2-7; tentatively, D is TRBD2 (5 bases). Germline CDR1 and CDR2: MNHEY and SVGAGI. The CDR3 spans 14 residues. The V and J ends lost 6 bases and 0 bases respectively, with 12 bases between them. CDR3 protein: CASRLDQASYEQYF. In DNA, the CDR3 is TGTGCCAGCAGACTAGATCAAGCCTCCTACGAGCAGTACTTC.